Relative to its sample, the clone carrying this T cell receptor beta chain is medium-sized. Its antigen is unknown. Profiling relied on immunoSEQ multiplex PCR, and the TCRdb table lists in-frame clones only, not all of them. The sample presents 1,000 or so clones, none singletons. The data originate from a study of T cells after posttransplantation cyclophosphamide. V was pared by 3 bases and J by 4 bases, with 9 bases between. Germline V gene lookup returns CDR1 LNHDA and CDR2 SQIVND (reference sequence). This CDR3 is built from 13 residues. Points from the study as a whole: Blood and skin or GI T cell repertoires showed limited TRB overlap.

Treatment was busulfan-fludarabine conditioning, a marrow graft, and cyclophosphamide on days +3 and +4. The TCR comes from a young adult male patient who received an allogeneic stem cell transplant from a related donor, was CMV-positive, and had no GVHD. A share of the T cells may be of graft donor origin. Sequenced here: PBMCs, sampled after allogeneic stem cell transplant with posttransplant cyclophosphamide. The chain recombines TRBV19 with TRBJ1-2; possibly TRBD1 for D (5 bases). The DNA of the CDR3 is TGTGCCAGTAGTATGGGGCTGCTCTATGGCTACACCTTC. It codes for CASSMGLLYGYTF.